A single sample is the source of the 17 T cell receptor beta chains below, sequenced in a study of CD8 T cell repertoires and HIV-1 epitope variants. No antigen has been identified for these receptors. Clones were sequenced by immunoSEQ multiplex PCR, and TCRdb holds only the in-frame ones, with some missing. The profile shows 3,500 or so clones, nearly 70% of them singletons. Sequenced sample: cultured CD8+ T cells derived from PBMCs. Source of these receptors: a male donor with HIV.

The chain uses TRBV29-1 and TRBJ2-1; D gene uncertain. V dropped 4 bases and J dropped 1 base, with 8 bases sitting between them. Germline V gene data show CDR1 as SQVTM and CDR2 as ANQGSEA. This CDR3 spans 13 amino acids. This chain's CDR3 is CSVVRPSYNEQFF. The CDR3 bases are TGCAGCGTTGTTCGCCCGTCCTACAATGAGCAGTTCTTC.

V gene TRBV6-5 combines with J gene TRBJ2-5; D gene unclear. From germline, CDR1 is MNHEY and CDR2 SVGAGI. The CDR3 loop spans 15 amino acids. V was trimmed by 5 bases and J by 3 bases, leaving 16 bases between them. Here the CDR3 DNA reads TGTGCCAGCAGTAATACGATGGGTAGTAAAGAGACCCAGTACTTC. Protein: CASSNTMGSKETQYF.

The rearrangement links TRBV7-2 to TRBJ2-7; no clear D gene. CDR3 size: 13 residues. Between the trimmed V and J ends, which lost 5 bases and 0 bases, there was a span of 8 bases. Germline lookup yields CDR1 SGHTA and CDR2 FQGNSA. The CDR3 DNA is TGTGCCAGCAGCGACTGGAGCTCCTACGAGCAGTACTTC. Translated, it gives CASSDWSSYEQYF.

CDR3 sequence (DNA): TGTGCCAGCAGCCAAGTGAGGGACAGCTATGGCTACACCTTC. This gives the protein CASSQVRDSYGYTF. The chain uses TRBV4-2 and TRBJ1-2, with TRBD1 identical over 7 bases. The CDR3 loop spans 14 amino acids. V lost 1 base, J lost 4 bases, and 3 bases stayed unmatched. Germline V gene data show CDR1 as LGHNA and CDR2 as YNFKEQ.

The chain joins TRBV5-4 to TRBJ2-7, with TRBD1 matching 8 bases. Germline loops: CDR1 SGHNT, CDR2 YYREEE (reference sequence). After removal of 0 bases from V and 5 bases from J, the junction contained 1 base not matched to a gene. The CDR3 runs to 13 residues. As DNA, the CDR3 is TGTGCCAGCAGCTTGGGACAGGGGAACGAGCAGTACTTC. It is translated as CASSLGQGNEQYF. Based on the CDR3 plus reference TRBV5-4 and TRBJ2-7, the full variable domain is ETGVTQSPTHLIKTRGQQVTLRCSSQSGHNTVSWYQQALGQGPQFIFQYYREEENGRGNFPPRFSGLQFPNYSSELNVNALELDDSALYLCASSLGQGNEQYFGPGTRLTVT.

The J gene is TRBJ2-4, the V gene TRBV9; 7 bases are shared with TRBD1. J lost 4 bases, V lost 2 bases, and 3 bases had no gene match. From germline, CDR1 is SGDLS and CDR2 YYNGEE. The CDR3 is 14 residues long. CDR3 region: CASSVGQVKNIQYF. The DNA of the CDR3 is TGTGCCAGCAGCGTTGGACAGGTTAAAAACATTCAGTACTTC.

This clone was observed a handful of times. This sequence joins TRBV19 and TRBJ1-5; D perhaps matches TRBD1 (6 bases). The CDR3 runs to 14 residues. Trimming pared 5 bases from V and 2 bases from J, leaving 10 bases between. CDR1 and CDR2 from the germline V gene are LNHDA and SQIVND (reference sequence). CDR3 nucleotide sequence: TGTGCCAGTAGTTCGGACAGCCGCAATCAGCCCCAGCATTTT. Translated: CASSSDSRNQPQHF.

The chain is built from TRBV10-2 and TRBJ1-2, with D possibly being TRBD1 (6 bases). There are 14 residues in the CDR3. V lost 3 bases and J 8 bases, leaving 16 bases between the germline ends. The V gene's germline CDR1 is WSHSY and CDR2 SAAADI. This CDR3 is CASSDSHRAAGYTF. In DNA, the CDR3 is TGCGCCAGCAGTGACTCTCACAGGGCGGCGGGCTACACCTTC.

CDR3 sequence: CASSDSSGGQGEQFF. The CDR3 nucleotides are TGCGCCAGCAGTGATTCGAGCGGGGGGCAAGGTGAGCAGTTCTTC. The chain links TRBV10-2 to TRBJ2-1; 9 bases fit TRBD2. CDR3 length equals 15 residues. V lost 3 bases and J lost 9; bases outside the gene matches: 9. Germline V gene sequence: CDR1 WSHSY, CDR2 SAAADI.

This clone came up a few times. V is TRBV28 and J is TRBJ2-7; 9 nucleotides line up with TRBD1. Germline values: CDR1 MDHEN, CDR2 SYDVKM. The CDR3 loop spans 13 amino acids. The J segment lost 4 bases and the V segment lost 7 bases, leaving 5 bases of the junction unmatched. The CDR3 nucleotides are TGTGCCAGCATCGGGACAGGGAATTACGAGCAGTACTTC. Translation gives CASIGTGNYEQYF.

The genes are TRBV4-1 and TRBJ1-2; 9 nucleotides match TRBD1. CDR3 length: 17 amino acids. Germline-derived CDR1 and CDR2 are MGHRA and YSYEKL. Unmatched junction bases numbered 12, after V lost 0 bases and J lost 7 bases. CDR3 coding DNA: TGCGCCAGCAGCCAAGACAAAAATGGGGGACAGGGAAGTGGCTACACCTTC. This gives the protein CASSQDKNGGQGSGYTF.

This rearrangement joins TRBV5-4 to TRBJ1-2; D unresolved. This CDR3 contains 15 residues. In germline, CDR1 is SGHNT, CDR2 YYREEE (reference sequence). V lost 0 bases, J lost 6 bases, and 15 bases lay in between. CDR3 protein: CASSLVGSAVDGYTF. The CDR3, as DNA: TGTGCCAGCAGCTTGGTTGGCAGCGCAGTAGATGGCTACACCTTC. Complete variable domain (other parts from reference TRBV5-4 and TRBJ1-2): ETGVTQSPTHLIKTRGQQVTLRCSSQSGHNTVSWYQQALGQGPQFIFQYYREEENGRGNFPPRFSGLQFPNYSSELNVNALELDDSALYLCASSLVGSAVDGYTFGSGTRLTVV.

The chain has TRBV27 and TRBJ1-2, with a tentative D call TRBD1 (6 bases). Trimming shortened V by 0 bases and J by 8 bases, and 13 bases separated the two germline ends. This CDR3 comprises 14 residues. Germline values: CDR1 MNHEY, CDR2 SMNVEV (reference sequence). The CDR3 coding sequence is TGTGCCAGCAGTTTATCGAGACAGGCAATAGGCTACACCTTC. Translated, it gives CASSLSRQAIGYTF.

CDR3 sequence: CASSVGRGDTQYF. As DNA, the CDR3 is TGTGCCAGTAGTGTAGGCAGGGGCGATACGCAGTATTTT. The chain joins TRBV19 to TRBJ2-3; possible D gene TRBD1, 6 bases. The CDR3 is made up of 13 amino acids. The ends were cut back, 5 bases at V and 6 bases at J, with 12 bases in the middle. Germline-derived CDR1 and CDR2 are LNHDA and SQIVND (reference sequence).

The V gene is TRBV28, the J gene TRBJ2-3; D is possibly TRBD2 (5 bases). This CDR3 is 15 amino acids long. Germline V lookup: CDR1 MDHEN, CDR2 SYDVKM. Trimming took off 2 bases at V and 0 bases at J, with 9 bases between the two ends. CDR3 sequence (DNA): TGTGCCAGCAGTTTAGGAGCGGTAAGCACAGATACGCAGTATTTT. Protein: CASSLGAVSTDTQYF.

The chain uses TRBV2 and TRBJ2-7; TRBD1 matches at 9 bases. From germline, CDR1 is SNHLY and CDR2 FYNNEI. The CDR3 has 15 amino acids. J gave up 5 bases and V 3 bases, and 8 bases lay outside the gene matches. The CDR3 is CASSEAFGTGNEQYF. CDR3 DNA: TGTGCCAGCAGTGAGGCGTTCGGGACAGGGAACGAGCAGTACTTC.

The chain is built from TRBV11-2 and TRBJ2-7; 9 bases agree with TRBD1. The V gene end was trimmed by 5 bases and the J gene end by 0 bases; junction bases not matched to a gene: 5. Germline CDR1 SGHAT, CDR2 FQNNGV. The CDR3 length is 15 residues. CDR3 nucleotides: TGTGCCAGCAGCCCGCGGACAGGGGACTCCTACGAGCAGTACTTC. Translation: CASSPRTGDSYEQYF.